This T cell receptor (beta chain) appears in the sequencing data of a study of a mutant IDH1 vaccine in newly diagnosed glioma. The time point is: week 47, end of study. The investigators gave 300 ug of mutant IDH1 20-mer peptide in each vaccine dose, together with topical imiquimod. General study results and limits: Patients mounted vaccine-induced immune responses in 90% to 95% of cases.

V lost 4 bases to trimming and J lost 4 bases, with 15 bases between them. CDR1 and CDR2 from the germline V gene are SGHTS and YDEGEE. This CDR3 comprises 14 residues. To note about this clone: Its antigen remains unidentified.

Produced via immunoSEQ multiplex PCR; TCRdb's table is partial and in-frame only. Of tens of thousands of clones listed, roughly four fifths are singletons. The V call is TRBV5-8, the J call TRBJ2-7; a possible D gene is TRBD1 (6 bases). Specimen: PBMCs, collected from a glioma patient whose treatment included an IDH1 peptide vaccine. The source is a woman between 45 and 60 years old with glioma. CDR3 nucleotides: TGTGCCAGCAGCCGGACGTGGGGGCGGTACGAGCAGTACTTC. Protein product: CASSRTWGRYEQYF.